The entry below describes one T cell receptor beta chain. These data are taken from a study of blood T cell repertoires in COVID-19. Study context: PBMCs, B-cell-depleted T cells, or T cells were the source of the cDNA or gDNA that made up the material.

Clones were sequenced by immunoSEQ multiplex PCR, and TCRdb holds only the in-frame ones, with some missing. The sample comprises some 140,000 clones, 75% to 90% of which are singletons, and around 4.7% rests with the top ten. Trimming pared 6 bases from V and 2 bases from J, leaving 17 bases between. The CDR3 has 16 residues. CDR1 is SNHLY and CDR2 is FYNNEI in the germline V gene. The chain has TRBV2 and TRBJ1-3; D is unclear. This clonotype was sampled from a human donor in a cohort sampled during active COVID-19. The sequenced material came from peripheral blood. The CDR3 protein is CASSADGSVTGNTIYF. Written as DNA, the CDR3 is TGTGCCAGCAGCGCGGACGGTAGCGTAACTGGAAACACCATATATTTT.